The text below deals with one TCR beta chain. What it binds is not known. The record originates from a study of T cells in Graves' hyperthyroidism and ophthalmopathy. Germline V gene lookup returns CDR1 LNHNV and CDR2 YYDKDF (reference sequence). Losses at the gene ends were 0 bases for V and 5 bases for J; bases not matched to a gene: 16. This CDR3 contains 19 residues. Uncontrolled infections, other autoimmune diseases, pregnancy or lactation led to exclusion of patients. The blood was taken when hyperthyroidism was first diagnosed, before any ophthalmopathy symptoms showed up. Using RNA transcripts as the source, TCR beta CDR3 regions were amplified. TCR CDR3 underwent first-round RT-PCR with the HTBI primer set. MiXCR, run by TCRdb on the multiplex PCR reads, gives a single entry per CDR3 protein. The sample lists about 24,000 distinct CDR3 sequences; approximately 54% were seen once. Study results and limitations: The authors' 13 V-J model separated ophthalmopathy from stable hyperthyroidism. Blood shared most expanded thyroid clonotypes above 0.001.

This chain links TRBV15 with TRBJ2-1; 7 bases fit TRBD2. The material sequenced was blood. This TCR came from a woman in her forties with Graves' hyperthyroidism that later progressed to Graves' ophthalmopathy. CDR3 sequence: CATSRETPRTSAIHNEQFF. CDR3 nucleotide sequence: TGTGCCACCAGCAGAGAAACGCCCCGAACTAGCGCAATTCACAATGAGCAGTTCTTC.